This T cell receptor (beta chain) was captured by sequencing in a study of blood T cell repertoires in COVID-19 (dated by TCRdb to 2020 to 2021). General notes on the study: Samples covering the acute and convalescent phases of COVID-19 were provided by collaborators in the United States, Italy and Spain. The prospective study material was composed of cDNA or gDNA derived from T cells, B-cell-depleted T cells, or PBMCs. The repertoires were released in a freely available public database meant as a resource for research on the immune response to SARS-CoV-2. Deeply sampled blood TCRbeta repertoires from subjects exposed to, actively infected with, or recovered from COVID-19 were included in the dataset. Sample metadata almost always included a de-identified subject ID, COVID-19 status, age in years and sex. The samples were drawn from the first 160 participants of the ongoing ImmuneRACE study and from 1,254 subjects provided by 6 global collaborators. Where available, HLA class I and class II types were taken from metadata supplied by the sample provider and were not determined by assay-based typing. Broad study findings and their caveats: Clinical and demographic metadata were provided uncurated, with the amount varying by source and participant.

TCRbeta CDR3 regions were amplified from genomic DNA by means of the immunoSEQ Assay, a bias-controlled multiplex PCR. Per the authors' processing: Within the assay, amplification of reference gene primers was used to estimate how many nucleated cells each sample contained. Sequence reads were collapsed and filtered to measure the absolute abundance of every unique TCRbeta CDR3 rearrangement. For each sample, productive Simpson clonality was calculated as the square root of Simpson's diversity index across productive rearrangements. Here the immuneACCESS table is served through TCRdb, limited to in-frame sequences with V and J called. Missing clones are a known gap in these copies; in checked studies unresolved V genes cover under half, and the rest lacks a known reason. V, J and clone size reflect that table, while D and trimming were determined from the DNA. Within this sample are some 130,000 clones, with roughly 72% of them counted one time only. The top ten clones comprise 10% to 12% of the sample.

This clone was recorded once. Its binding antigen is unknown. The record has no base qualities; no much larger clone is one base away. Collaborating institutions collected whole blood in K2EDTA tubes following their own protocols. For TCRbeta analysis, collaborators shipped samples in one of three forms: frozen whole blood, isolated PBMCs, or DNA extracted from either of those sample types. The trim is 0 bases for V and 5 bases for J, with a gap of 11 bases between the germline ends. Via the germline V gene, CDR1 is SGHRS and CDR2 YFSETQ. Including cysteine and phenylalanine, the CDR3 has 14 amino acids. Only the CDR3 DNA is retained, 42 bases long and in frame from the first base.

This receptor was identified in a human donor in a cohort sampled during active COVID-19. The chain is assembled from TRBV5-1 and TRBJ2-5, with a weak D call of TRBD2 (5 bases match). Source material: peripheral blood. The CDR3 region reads CASSLGRPGETQYF. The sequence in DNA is TGCGCCAGCAGCTTGGGCAGGCCGGGGGAGACCCAGTACTTC.